The following is a T cell receptor beta chain sequence with its context. These data are taken from a study of human versus mouse CDR3 diversity and MHC coevolution. TCRdb keeps only in-frame clones here, not all; method: immunoSEQ multiplex PCR. Here the sample spans 55,000 to 65,000 clones, roughly 94% being singletons. Germline CDR1 MNHEY, CDR2 SVGAGI. V lost 7 bases and J 1 base, leaving 13 bases between the germline ends. CDR3 size: 14 residues. The receptor's source is a person aged 55 to 75 in good health. The V call is TRBV6-5, the J call TRBJ1-1; D gene uncertain. Sample: naive CD4+ T cells from blood. Described subset: CD45RO-negative CD62L-positive naive CD4 T cells. The CDR3 DNA follows: TGTGCCAGCACCCGACTGCGGGGGAACACTGAAGCTTTCTTT. Protein: CASTRLRGNTEAFF.